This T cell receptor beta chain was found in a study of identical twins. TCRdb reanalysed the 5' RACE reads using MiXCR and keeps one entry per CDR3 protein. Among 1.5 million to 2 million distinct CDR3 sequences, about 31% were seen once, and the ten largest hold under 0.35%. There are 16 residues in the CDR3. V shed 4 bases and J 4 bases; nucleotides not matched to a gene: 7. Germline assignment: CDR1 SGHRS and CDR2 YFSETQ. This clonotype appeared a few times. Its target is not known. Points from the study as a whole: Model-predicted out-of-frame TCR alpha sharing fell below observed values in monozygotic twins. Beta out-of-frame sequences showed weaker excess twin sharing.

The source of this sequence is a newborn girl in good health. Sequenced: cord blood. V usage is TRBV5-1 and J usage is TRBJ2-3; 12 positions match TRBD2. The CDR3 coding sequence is TGCGCCAGCAGCCGCCAGACTAGCGGGAGCTCAGATACGCAGTATTTT. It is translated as CASSRQTSGSSDTQYF.